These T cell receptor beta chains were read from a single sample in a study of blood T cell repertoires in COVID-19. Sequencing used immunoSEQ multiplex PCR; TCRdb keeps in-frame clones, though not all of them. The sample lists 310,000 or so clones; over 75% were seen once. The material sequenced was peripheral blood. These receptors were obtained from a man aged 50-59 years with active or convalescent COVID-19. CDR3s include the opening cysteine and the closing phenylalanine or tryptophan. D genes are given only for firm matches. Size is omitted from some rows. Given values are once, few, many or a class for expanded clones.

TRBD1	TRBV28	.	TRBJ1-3	TGTGCCAGCAGTTCGGGACAGCTTGGAAACACCATATATTTT	CASSSGQLGNTIYF
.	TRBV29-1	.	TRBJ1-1	TGCAGCGTTGAAGGTACCCAGGATTATTTAGCTTTCTTT	CSVEGTQDYLAFF
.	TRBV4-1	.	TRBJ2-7	TGCGCCAGCAGCCAAGCCGGGACAGCGGGGGAAGAGCAGTACTTC	CASSQAGTAGEEQYF
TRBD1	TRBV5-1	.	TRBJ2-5	TGCGCCAGCAGCGAATTGGACAGGGGGGGACGAGAGACCCAGTACTTC	CASSELDRGGRETQYF
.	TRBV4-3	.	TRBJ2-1	TGCGCCAGCAGCCAACGACAGTCCTCCTACAATGAGCAGTTCTTC	CASSQRQSSYNEQFF
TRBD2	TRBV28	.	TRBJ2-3	TGTGCCAGCAGTCTTATCGGCGGGGCCGGGAGGGGGGATACGCAGTATTTT	CASSLIGGAGRGDTQYF
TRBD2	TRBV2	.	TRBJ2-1	TGTGCCAGCAGTAGCGGGAGGACCAACAATGAGCAGTTCTTC	CASSSGRTNNEQFF
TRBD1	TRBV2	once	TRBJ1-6	TGTGCCAGCAGCATTCGTGGGACAGGGATCTCTAATTCACCCCTCCACTTT	CASSIRGTGISNSPLHF
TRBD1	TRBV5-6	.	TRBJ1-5	TGTGCCAGCAGCACCCTCCGGGACAGGCCTAATCAGCCCCAGCATTTT	CASSTLRDRPNQPQHF
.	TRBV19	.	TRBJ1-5	TGTGCCAGTATCGAGGACAGAAGCAATCAGCCCCAGCATTTT	CASIEDRSNQPQHF
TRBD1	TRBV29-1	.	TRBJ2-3	TGCAGCGTTGAATCCGGACAGGGGGCAATAGATACGCAGTATTTT	CSVESGQGAIDTQYF
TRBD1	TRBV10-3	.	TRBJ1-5	TGTGCCATCAGTGAAACGGGACAGGGGTATCAGCCCCAGCATTTT	CAISETGQGYQPQHF
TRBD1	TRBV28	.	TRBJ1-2	TGTGCCAGCAGTCCGGGACAGGGGACGTATGGCTACACCTTC	CASSPGQGTYGYTF
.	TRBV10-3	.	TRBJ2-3	TGTGCCATCAGTGACCCTAGGGGGGACAGCTCAGATACGCAGTATTTT	CAISDPRGDSSDTQYF
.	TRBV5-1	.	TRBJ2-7	TGCGCCAGCAGCTTGGAACCAAGGGGTGACTACGAGCAGTACTTC	CASSLEPRGDYEQYF
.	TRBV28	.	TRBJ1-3	TGTGCCAGCAGTTTACCGGTTTCTGGAAACACCATATATTTT	CASSLPVSGNTIYF
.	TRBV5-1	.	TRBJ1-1	TGCGCCAGTCGACAGTTCCTGGGAAACACTGAAGCTTTCTTT	CASRQFLGNTEAFF
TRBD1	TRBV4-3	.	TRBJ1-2	TGCGCCAGCAGCCAAGAGACTAGTAGACAGGGGGGCTATGGCTACACCTTC	CASSQETSRQGGYGYTF
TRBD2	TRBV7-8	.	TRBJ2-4	TGTGCCAGCAGCTATTTAGCGGGAGAAAAAGGGAACATTCAGTACTTC	CASSYLAGEKGNIQYF
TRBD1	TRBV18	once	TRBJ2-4	TGTGCCAGCTCACCAAGACAGGGGAGAATCGGAAACATTCAGTACTTC	CASSPRQGRIGNIQYF
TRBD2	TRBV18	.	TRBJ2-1	TGTGCCAGCTCACCAAGCGGGGGGTTCATCAATGAGCAGTTCTTC	CASSPSGGFINEQFF
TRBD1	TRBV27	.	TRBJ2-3	TGTGCCAGCAGTTCCCCCGCCGGACAGGGATCGGATACGCAGTATTTT	CASSSPAGQGSDTQYF
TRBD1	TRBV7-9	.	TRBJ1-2	TGTGCCAGCAGTTTCGGGACAGGGCTCTATGGCTACACCTTC	CASSFGTGLYGYTF
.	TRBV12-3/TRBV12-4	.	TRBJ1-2	TGTGCCAGCAGTGCGCGTCCCTATGGCTACACCTTC	CASSARPYGYTF
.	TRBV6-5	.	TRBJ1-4	TGTGCCAGCAGTCGGTCGACAGTCGGAATTGAAAAACTGTTTTTT	CASSRSTVGIEKLFF
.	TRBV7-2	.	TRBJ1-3	TGTGCCAGCAGCTTACTGGGCGACGCTGGAAACACCATATATTTT	CASSLLGDAGNTIYF
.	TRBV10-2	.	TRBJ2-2	TGCGCCAGCAGTGAGTCGTCAGGGCCCGGGGAGCTGTTTTTT	CASSESSGPGELFF
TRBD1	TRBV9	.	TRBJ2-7	TGTGCCAGCAGCGTAGGGCAGGGGGCGTACGAGCAGTACTTC	CASSVGQGAYEQYF
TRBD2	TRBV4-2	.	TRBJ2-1	TGTGCCAGCAGCCAAGAAACTAGCGCCTACAATGAGCAGTTCTTC	CASSQETSAYNEQFF
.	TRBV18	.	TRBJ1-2	TGTGCCAGCTCACGATCAGGGGCGGAGGGCTACACCTTC	CASSRSGAEGYTF
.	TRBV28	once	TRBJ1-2	TGTGCCAGCAGTTTGGGTCAGGGCCCTAACTATGGCTACACCTTC	CASSLGQGPNYGYTF
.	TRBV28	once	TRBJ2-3	TGTGCCAGCAGCTCTCACCGAGGCGCCGGCACAGATACGCAGTATTTT	CASSSHRGAGTDTQYF
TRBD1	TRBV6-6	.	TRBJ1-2	TGTGCCAGCGGAGATCCGGGACAGGGAACTAACTATGGCTACACCTTC	CASGDPGQGTNYGYTF
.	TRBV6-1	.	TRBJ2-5	TGTGCCAGCAGTGATAAGGTCCTCACGAGGGAGACCCAGTACTTC	CASSDKVLTRETQYF
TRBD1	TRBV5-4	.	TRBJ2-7	TGTGCCAGCAGCTTGAGGACAGGGGGGGACCACGAGCAGTACTTC	CASSLRTGGDHEQYF
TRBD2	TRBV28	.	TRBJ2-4	TGTGCCAGCAGCCCTCCCGGACTAGCGGGGGGCATTCAGTACTTC	CASSPPGLAGGIQYF
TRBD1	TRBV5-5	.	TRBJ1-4	TGTGCCAGCAGCCTCGGGACAGCAACTAATGAAAAACTGTTTTTT	CASSLGTATNEKLFF
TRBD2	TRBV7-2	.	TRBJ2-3	TGTGCCAGCAGCTTACTCGGGGGGAACCCCACAGATACGCAGTATTTT	CASSLLGGNPTDTQYF
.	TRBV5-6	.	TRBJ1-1	TGTGCCAGCAGCTTATCGCTCGGTAGCACTGAAGCTTTCTTT	CASSLSLGSTEAFF
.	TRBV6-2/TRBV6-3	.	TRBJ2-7	TGTGCCAGCAGTTACTCAGGGGCACCCTACGAGCAGTACTTC	CASSYSGAPYEQYF
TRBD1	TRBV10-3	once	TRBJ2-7	TGTGCCGCCCGGACAGGGTTCGAGCAGTACTTC	CAARTGFEQYF
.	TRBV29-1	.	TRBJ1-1	TGCAGCGGGAGAGGTGACAGCACTGAAGCTTTCTTT	CSGRGDSTEAFF
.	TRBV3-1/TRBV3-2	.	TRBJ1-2	TGTGCCAGCAGCCAAGGAGACAGGAGCTACACCTTC	CASSQGDRSYTF
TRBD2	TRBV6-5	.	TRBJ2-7	TGTGCCAGCCGGAGACTAGCGGGGGTATACTACGAGCAGTACTTC	CASRRLAGVYYEQYF